Below, one TCR beta chain is given with its context. The antigen is not known. Survey-level immunoSEQ v3.0 assays were run. Measured with immunoSEQ multiplex PCR; TCRdb has only the in-frame clones, and not every one. The sample contains fewer than 25,000 clones, 87% of which appear only once. These data originate in a study of long-term antiretroviral therapy in people with HIV. Study-wide points: Spans of CDR3 length were tighter for HIV repertoires than for controls. Following ART, diversity rose but still fell short of transplant donor controls. Regardless of time point, clones expanded before ART dominated the repertoire.

Every donor had one or more pre-ART and two or more post-ART PBMC samples. The CDR3 runs 14 residues. From germline, CDR1 is KGHSH and CDR2 LQKENI. The trim removed 6 bases at V and 6 bases at J, leaving 7 bases unmatched. This receptor was obtained from a man aged 50 to 60 with HIV. V gene TRBV18 combines with J gene TRBJ1-1; TRBD1 agrees at 10 bases. Sequenced here: unsorted PBMCs, sampled 1.8 years before starting antiretroviral therapy. CDR3 nucleotide sequence: TGTGCCAGCTCTTTCAGGACAGGGGGTGCTGAAGCTTTCTTT. Protein: CASSFRTGGAEAFF.